Listed below are T cell receptor beta chains from one sample, sequenced in a study of a mutant IDH1 vaccine in newly diagnosed glioma. Assay: immunoSEQ multiplex PCR; the TCRdb copy retains only in-frame clones and omits some. The sample has fewer than 85,000 clones, approximately 83% seen once. The sequencing used PBMCs, collected from a glioma patient treated with radiotherapy, temozolomide or both. The receptor source for this set is a man aged 30 to 39 with glioma. Both conserved end residues are trimmed from each CDR3.

J gene: TRBJ2-7
V gene: TRBV28
CDR3 length: 10
CDR3 protein: ASSLSSYEQY

J gene: TRBJ1-2
V gene: TRBV5-6
CDR3 length: 11
CDR3 protein: ASRRQGAGGYT

J gene: TRBJ2-7
V gene: TRBV28
CDR3 length: 10
CDR3 protein: ASTRLTGEQY

J gene: TRBJ1-5
V gene: TRBV6-5
CDR3 length: 14
CDR3 protein: ASSHSTGGAGQPQH

J gene: TRBJ1-1
V gene: TRBV6-6
CDR3 length: 12
CDR3 protein: ASSHIRQNTEAF

J gene: TRBJ2-3
V gene: TRBV6-1
CDR3 length: 10
CDR3 protein: ASSLDWDTQY

J gene: TRBJ2-7
V gene: TRBV28
CDR3 length: 15
CDR3 protein: ASSLGGLAGETYEQY

J gene: TRBJ2-2
V gene: TRBV14
CDR3 length: 15
CDR3 protein: ASSQVGLNPWAGELF

J gene: TRBJ2-7
V gene: TRBV7-9
CDR3 length: 16
CDR3 protein: ASSLASNYRKSSYEQY

J gene: TRBJ1-1
V gene: TRBV18
CDR3 length: 17
CDR3 protein: ASSRAGWAQEKMNTEAF

J gene: TRBJ2-7
V gene: TRBV5-1
CDR3 length: 14
CDR3 protein: ASSLFSPGLDYEQY

J gene: TRBJ2-3
V gene: TRBV29-1
CDR3 length: 12
CDR3 protein: SVGQTLTTDTQY

J gene: TRBJ2-5
V gene: TRBV6-6
CDR3 length: 13
CDR3 protein: ASMRLAGLQETQY

J gene: TRBJ1-1
V gene: TRBV19
CDR3 length: 15
CDR3 protein: ASSIIDWGDIHTEAF

J gene: TRBJ1-5
V gene: TRBV18
CDR3 length: 12
CDR3 protein: ASSPNHGVEPQH

J gene: TRBJ2-3
V gene: TRBV20-1
CDR3 length: 9
CDR3 protein: SALLADTQY

J gene: TRBJ2-7
V gene: TRBV5-1
CDR3 length: 13
CDR3 protein: ASSLPDRDGNEQY

J gene: TRBJ1-2
V gene: TRBV28
CDR3 length: 11
CDR3 protein: ASRSTGNYGYT

J gene: TRBJ2-6
V gene: TRBV7-2
CDR3 length: 15
CDR3 protein: ASSLAGTGSGANVLT

J gene: TRBJ1-2
V gene: TRBV5-5
CDR3 length: 11
CDR3 protein: ASSLDFRAGYT

J gene: TRBJ1-6
V gene: TRBV19
CDR3 length: 11
CDR3 protein: ASNPGHNSPLH

J gene: TRBJ2-7
V gene: TRBV6-1
CDR3 length: 10
CDR3 protein: ATRRGAYEQY

J gene: TRBJ2-2
V gene: TRBV5-4
CDR3 length: 14
CDR3 protein: ASSDRGLSPTGELF

J gene: TRBJ1-2
V gene: TRBV5-1
CDR3 length: 15
CDR3 protein: ASSRTAPTGAGIGYT

J gene: TRBJ2-7
V gene: TRBV7-9
CDR3 length: 12
CDR3 protein: ASSLGSPGDEQY

J gene: TRBJ2-7
V gene: TRBV7-9
CDR3 length: 12
CDR3 protein: ASSLGGAHLPQY

J gene: TRBJ2-1
V gene: TRBV7-9
CDR3 length: 10
CDR3 protein: ASSLGPGTQF

J gene: TRBJ1-1
V gene: TRBV13
CDR3 length: 13
CDR3 protein: ASSLGRSTRAEAF

J gene: TRBJ2-1
V gene: TRBV6-5
CDR3 length: 13
CDR3 protein: ASRRTGTGNNEQF